This T cell receptor (beta chain) was captured in a study of glioma-infiltrating T cells. Study-wide points: Gliomas, especially low-grade, showed above-expected tissue-blood divergence; non-neoplastic patients showed below. CDR3 overlap between tissue and blood was very small.

This CDR3 has 14 amino acids. CDR1 and CDR2 from the germline V gene are MGHRA and YSYEKL. Trimming shortened V by 1 base and J by 2 bases, and 8 bases separated the two germline ends. The iRepertoire nested amplicon-rescue multiplex PCR amplified TCR alpha and beta CDR3s from RNA. From the multiplex PCR reads, TCRdb called clonotypes with MiXCR, one entry per CDR3 protein. Among some 110,000 distinct CDR3 sequences listed, more than 20% were seen once. This clonotype was found many times. No antigen is known for it. The specimen sequenced was glioma tissue, nonneoplastic brain tissue, or PBMCs (not recorded which). V usage is TRBV4-1 and J usage is TRBJ1-2; possibly TRBD1 for D (5 bases). This TCR derives from a human donor with low-grade glioma or glioblastoma, undergoing nonglioma brain surgery, or in good health (not recorded which). The CDR3 DNA reads as TGCGCCAGCAGCCAAGTGGGGGGGAACTATGGCTACACCTTC. As protein: CASSQVGGNYGYTF.